These 2 T cell receptor beta chains were sequenced from one sample in a study of T cell responses to AZD1222 COVID-19 vaccine. This table comes from immunoSEQ multiplex PCR, and its TCRdb copy is limited to in-frame clones, with some not included. The data contain roughly 140,000 clones, about 93% of them singletons. Material: peripheral blood, obtained on day 0 of AZD1222 vaccination. Receptors originate from an adult in good health.

This clone showed up just once. The chain joins TRBV6-5 to TRBJ1-3; D is undetermined. Per the germline V gene, CDR1 is MNHEY and CDR2 is SVGAGI. Trimming left V 0 bases short and J 0 bases short, with 3 bases between. This CDR3 has 14 amino acids. The CDR3 DNA reads as TGTGCCAGCAGTTACTCCGACTCTGGAAACACCATATATTTT. Protein sequence: CASSYSDSGNTIYF.

The chain couples TRBV18 to TRBJ2-6; D uncertain. Per germline, CDR1 KGHSH and CDR2 LQKENI. This CDR3 spans 16 amino acids. Deletions cut 4 bases from V and 1 base from J, with 11 bases between. In nucleotides, the CDR3 is TGTGCCAGCTCACTGGGGTTCCAGTCTGGGGCCAACGTCCTGACTTTC. Translated: CASSLGFQSGANVLTF.